The sequence of this T cell receptor beta chain was determined in a study of OX40 agonist ivuxolimab in advanced cancers. On this clone: Its matching antigen is unknown.

Method: immunoSEQ multiplex PCR; TCRdb's copy keeps in-frame clones and lacks some. The sample yields 90,000 to 120,000 clones, approximately 90% seen once. Study-level results: Clones of CD4+ and CD8+ blood T cells grew by week 6 at doses of 0.1 to 3.0 mg/kg. Fewer expanded clones were found on average in CD4+ than in CD8+ T cells. Normalized T-cell clonal expansion was also low in a subset of nonresponders.

The sample in question was CD4+ or CD8+ T cells sorted from blood, obtained in a trial of the OX40 agonist ivuxolimab. The origin of this receptor is an adult with an advanced solid tumor such as melanoma, head and neck, liver or kidney cancer.

In DNA form, the CDR3 reads TGTGCCAGCAGCTCGAGCGGGTCTAAAGAGACCCAGTACTTC. Translating it yields CASSSSGSKETQYF. This chain connects TRBV5-4 to TRBJ2-5, with a tentative D call TRBD2 (6 bases). From germline, CDR1 is SGHNT and CDR2 YYREEE (reference sequence). The CDR3 is made up of 14 amino acids. V was shortened by 3 bases and J by 3 bases, with 12 bases between the two germline ends. Based on the CDR3 plus reference TRBV5-4 and TRBJ2-5, the full variable domain is ETGVTQSPTHLIKTRGQQVTLRCSSQSGHNTVSWYQQALGQGPQFIFQYYREEENGRGNFPPRFSGLQFPNYSSELNVNALELDDSALYLCASSSSGSKETQYFGPGTRLLVL.